Here is one TCR beta chain with its context. The target antigen is unknown. The sample comes from a study of OX40 agonist ivuxolimab in advanced cancers. V gave up 0 bases and J gave up 0 bases, with 11 bases separating them. The CDR3 is 17 residues long. CDR1 SEHNR and CDR2 FQNEAQ come from the germline V gene (reference sequence). The repertoire was sequenced with immunoSEQ multiplex PCR; TCRdb's copy has only in-frame clones and lacks some. The sample has 30,000 to 40,000 clones; 83% are singletons. Study findings and constraints: At 0.1 to 3.0 mg/kg and by week 6, CD4+ and CD8+ T cells in the blood had expanded clonally. Partial responders dosed at 0.1-3.0 mg/kg displayed clonal expansion ranking among the lowest.

J is TRBJ2-2 and V is TRBV7-9; D is unresolved. The sample here was CD4+ or CD8+ T cells sorted from blood, taken in a trial of the OX40 agonist ivuxolimab. The sequence was collected from an adult with an advanced solid tumor such as melanoma, head and neck, liver or kidney cancer. This CDR3 is CASSLARPSSNTGELFF. CDR3 sequence (DNA): TGTGCCAGCAGCTTAGCGCGACCGTCCTCGAACACCGGGGAGCTGTTTTTT.